This T cell receptor beta chain was obtained from a study of blood T cell repertoires in COVID-19. This CDR3 contains 15 residues. Germline values: CDR1 MNHEY, CDR2 SVGAGI. The V end was cut by 0 bases, the J end by 6 bases, with 9 bases between. Per the study methods: Reference gene primer amplification yielded estimated nucleated cell counts. Clones were sequenced by immunoSEQ multiplex PCR, and TCRdb holds only the in-frame ones, with some missing. V and J calls and clone size follow that table, whereas D and trimming were derived from the DNA. The sample yields fewer than 450,000 clones, about 90% seen once. Cohort assignment relied on participant-reported clinical history. Cohort 3 donors counted as recovered after two negative PCRs, clearance, or resolved symptoms.

This rearrangement joins TRBV6-5 to TRBJ1-6, with D perhaps TRBD1 (5 bases). This TCR came from a woman between 25 and 40 years old who had recovered from COVID-19. Specimen: PBMCs or T cells enriched from blood (not recorded which). The CDR3 DNA sequence: TGTGCCAGCAGTTACTCCGGAGGGGTTAATTCACCCCTCCACTTT. It is translated as CASSYSGGVNSPLHF.